This T cell receptor beta chain comes out of a study of post-analysis software for immune sequencing data. Regarding the study as a whole: In patients, TRBV5-6, TRBV5-1 and TRBV20-1 belonged to four or five TRBV segments found more frequently than in controls.

Unique molecular identifiers were built into the TCR beta cDNA libraries. MiXCR, applied by TCRdb to the PCR reads, yields one record per CDR3 protein. The sample has some 260,000 distinct CDR3 sequences, 36% seen once. Looked up from germline, CDR1 is MNHEY and CDR2 is SVGAGI. The CDR3 has 16 residues. Losses at the gene ends were 0 bases for V and 7 bases for J; bases not matched to a gene: 6. This clonotype came up many times. Antigen specificity is unknown. The rearrangement links TRBV6-5 to TRBJ1-4; 9 bases line up with TRBD1. The sequence was collected from a girl under 18 with multiple sclerosis. The sample comprised blood. The CDR3 is CASSYSGDREREKLFF. The CDR3 DNA follows: TGTGCCAGCAGTTACTCGGGGGACAGGGAGCGTGAAAAACTGTTTTTT.